This TCR beta chain was captured by sequencing in a study of cytomegalovirus exposure and HLA in healthy donors. On this clone: Its target is unknown.

J lost 0 bases, V lost 5 bases, and 5 bases had no gene match. The CDR3 extends over 15 amino acids. Germline CDR1 and CDR2: SEHNR and FQNEAQ (reference sequence). Data came from immunoSEQ multiplex PCR; TCRdb stores just in-frame clones and leaves some out. The sample yields tens of thousands of clones, 88% seen once. Study-level findings and limits: Confirmation in vitro established that a few CMV-associated chains were specific for CMV antigens. The study listed approximately 160 cytomegalovirus-associated TCR beta chains.

Sequencing input: PBMCs. The receptor comes from a woman between 25 and 40 years old in good health and CMV-seronegative. This chain joins TRBV7-9 and TRBJ2-7; the match to TRBD2 covers 9 bases. This CDR3 reads CASSDASGNSYEQYF. CDR3 nucleotide sequence: TGTGCCAGCAGCGATGCTAGCGGGAACTCCTACGAGCAGTACTTC.